Each of the 3 T cell receptor beta chains below was sequenced from the same sample in a study of regulatory T cells in long-lasting Graves disease. Time point described: newly diagnosed GD, antithyroid drugs for less than 3 months. Generation of the TCR library employed RNA extracted from PBMCs. Relying on iRepertoire HTBI primers and Arm-PCR of CDR3 regions, the team built TCR beta libraries. MiXCR, applied by TCRdb to the multiplex PCR reads, yields one record per CDR3 protein. The profile covers 400,000 to 500,000 distinct CDR3 sequences, with 14% appearing a single time and roughly a sixth taken by the ten largest. These data were also filed under a second study, of T cells in Graves' hyperthyroidism and ophthalmopathy.

This specimen consisted of peripheral blood mononuclear cells (PBMCs), obtained at new diagnosis, from a patient treated with antithyroid drugs. These receptors came from a woman between 50 and 59 years old with Graves disease.

In its sample, this clonotype was seen many times. The chain recombines TRBV11-2 with TRBJ1-1; 10 bases are shared with TRBD1. CDR3 length equals 14 residues. Germline V gene lookup returns CDR1 SGHAT and CDR2 FQNNGV. The V and J ends lost 8 bases and 4 bases, in that order; junction bases with no gene match: 7. The CDR3 here is CASRQGASRTEAFF. The CDR3 DNA reads as TGTGCCAGCCGACAGGGGGCGAGTCGCACTGAAGCTTTCTTT.

This chain links TRBV5-1 with TRBJ2-7, with a weak D call TRBD1 (6 bases). Per the germline V gene, CDR1 is SGHRS and CDR2 is YFSETQ. This CDR3 comprises 15 residues. Trimming shortened V by 5 bases and J by 2 bases, and 17 bases separated the two germline ends. The CDR3 sequence is CASSALTGTPYEQYF. CDR3 coding DNA: TGCGCCAGCAGTGCCCTGACTGGGACACCCTACGAGCAGTACTTC.

This clonotype was seen repeatedly, ten times or more. This chain joins TRBV3-1 and TRBJ2-7; TRBD2 matches 9 bases. CDR3 length: 16 amino acids. Per germline, CDR1 LGHDT and CDR2 YNNKEL (reference sequence). J was trimmed by 1 base and V by 3 bases; bases with no gene match: 7. CDR3 residues: CASSHDSGSGSYEQYF. The DNA for the CDR3 is TGTGCCAGCAGCCATGATAGCGGGAGTGGGTCCTACGAGCAGTACTTC.